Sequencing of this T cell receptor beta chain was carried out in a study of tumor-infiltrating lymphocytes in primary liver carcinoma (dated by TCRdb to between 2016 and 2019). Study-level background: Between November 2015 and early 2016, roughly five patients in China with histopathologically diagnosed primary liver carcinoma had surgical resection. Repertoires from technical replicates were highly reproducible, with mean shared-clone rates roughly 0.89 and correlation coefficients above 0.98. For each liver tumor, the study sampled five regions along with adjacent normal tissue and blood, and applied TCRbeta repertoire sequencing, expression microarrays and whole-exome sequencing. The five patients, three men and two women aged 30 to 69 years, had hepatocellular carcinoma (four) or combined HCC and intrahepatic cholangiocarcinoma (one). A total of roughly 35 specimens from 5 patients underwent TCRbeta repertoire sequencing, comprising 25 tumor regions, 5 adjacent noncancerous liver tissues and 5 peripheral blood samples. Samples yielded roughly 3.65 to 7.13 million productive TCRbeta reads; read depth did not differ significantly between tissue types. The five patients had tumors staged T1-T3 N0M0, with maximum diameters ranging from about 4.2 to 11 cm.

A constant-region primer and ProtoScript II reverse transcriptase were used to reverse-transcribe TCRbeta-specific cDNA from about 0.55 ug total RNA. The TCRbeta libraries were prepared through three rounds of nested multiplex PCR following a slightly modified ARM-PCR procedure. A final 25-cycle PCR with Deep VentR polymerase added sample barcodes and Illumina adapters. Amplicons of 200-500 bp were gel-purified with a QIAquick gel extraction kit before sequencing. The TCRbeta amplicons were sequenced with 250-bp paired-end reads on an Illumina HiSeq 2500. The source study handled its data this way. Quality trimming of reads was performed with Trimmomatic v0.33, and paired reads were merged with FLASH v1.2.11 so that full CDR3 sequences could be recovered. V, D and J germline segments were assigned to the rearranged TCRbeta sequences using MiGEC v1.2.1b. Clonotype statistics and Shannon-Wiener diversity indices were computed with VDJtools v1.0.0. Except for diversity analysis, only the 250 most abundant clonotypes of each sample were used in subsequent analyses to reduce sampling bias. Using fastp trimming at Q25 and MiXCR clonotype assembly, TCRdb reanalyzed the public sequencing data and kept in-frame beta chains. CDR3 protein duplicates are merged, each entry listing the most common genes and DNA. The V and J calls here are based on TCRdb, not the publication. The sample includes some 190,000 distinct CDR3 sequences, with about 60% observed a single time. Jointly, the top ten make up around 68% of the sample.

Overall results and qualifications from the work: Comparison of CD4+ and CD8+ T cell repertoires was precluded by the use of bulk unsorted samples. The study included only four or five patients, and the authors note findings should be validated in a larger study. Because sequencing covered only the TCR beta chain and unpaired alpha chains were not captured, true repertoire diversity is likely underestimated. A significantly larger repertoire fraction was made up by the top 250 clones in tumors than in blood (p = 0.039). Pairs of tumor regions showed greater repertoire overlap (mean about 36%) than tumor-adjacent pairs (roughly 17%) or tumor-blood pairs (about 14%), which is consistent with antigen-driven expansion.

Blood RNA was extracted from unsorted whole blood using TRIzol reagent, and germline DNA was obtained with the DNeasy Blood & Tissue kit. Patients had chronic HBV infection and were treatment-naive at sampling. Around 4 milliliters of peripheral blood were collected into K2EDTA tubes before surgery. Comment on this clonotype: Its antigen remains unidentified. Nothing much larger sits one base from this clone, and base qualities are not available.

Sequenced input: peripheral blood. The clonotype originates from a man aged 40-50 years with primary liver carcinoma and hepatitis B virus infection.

Here the CDR3 is given as CSVERDTYTEAFF. The DNA is as follows: TGCAGCGTTGAAAGGGACACCTACACTGAAGCTTTCTTT. The chain uses TRBV29-1 and TRBJ1-1; the D gene is possibly TRBD1, with 6 bases matching. The V end loses 2 bases and the J end loses 3 bases, and a stretch of 10 bases separates them. CDR1 SQVTM and CDR2 ANQGSEA were looked up in the germline V gene. The CDR3 goes from the cysteine to the phenylalanine over 13 residues. Just CDR3 DNA is preserved here, 39 bases in frame from base 1.